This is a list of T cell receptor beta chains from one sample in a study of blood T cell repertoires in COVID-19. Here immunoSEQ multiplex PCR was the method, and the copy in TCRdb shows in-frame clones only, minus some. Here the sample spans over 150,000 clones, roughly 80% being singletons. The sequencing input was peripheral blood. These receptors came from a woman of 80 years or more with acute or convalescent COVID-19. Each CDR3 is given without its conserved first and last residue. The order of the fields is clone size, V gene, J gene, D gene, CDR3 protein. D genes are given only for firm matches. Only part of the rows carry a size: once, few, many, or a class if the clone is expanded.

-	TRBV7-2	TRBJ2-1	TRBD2	ASSLAGAYNEQF
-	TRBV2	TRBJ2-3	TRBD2	ASRPGLAGPDTQY
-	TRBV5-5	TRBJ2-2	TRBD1	ASSEGAVYDTGELF
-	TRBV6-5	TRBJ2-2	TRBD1	ASQGQGAGELF
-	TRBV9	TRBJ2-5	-	ASSVAAGGETQY
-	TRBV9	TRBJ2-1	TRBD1	ASSVVGRGRGEQF
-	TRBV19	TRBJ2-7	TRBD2	ASSLATSGSYEQY
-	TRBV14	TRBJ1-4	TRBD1	ASSRGTGNEKLF
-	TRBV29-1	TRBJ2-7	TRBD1	SVETDRDYEQY
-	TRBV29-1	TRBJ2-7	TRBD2	SAWTSSLDEQY
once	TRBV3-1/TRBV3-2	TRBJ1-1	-	ASSQEGGGIEAF
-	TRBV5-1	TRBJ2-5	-	ASGGDRGTQETQY
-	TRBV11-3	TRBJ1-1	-	ASSLGEGNTEAF
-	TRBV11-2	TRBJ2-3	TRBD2	ASRQIKREYPDTQY
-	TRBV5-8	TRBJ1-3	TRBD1	ASSTNYRGSGNTIY
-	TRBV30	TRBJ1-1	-	AWSVDRVNTEAF
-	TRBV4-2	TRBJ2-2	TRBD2	ASTLGLAGNTGELF
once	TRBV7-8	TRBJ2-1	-	ASSLGERRGYNEQF